The next 27 T cell receptor beta chains were all read from a single sample in a study of post-analysis software for immune sequencing data. Study conclusions and caveats: Patients had higher frequencies than controls of roughly 5 TRBV segments, including TRBV5-6, TRBV5-1 and TRBV20-1.

No antigens are known for them. TCR beta cDNA libraries had unique molecular identifiers. One entry per CDR3 protein results from TCRdb running MiXCR on the PCR reads. The data show 750,000 to 900,000 distinct CDR3 sequences, around 46% seen once. The sequenced material came from blood. Every receptor here comes from a girl aged 5 to 17 with multiple sclerosis.

The genes are TRBV20-1 and TRBJ2-7, with D perhaps assigned TRBD1 or TRBD2 (5 bases each). This CDR3 is built from 13 residues. Trimming stripped 0 bases from V and 5 bases from J, with 11 bases between. CDR1 and CDR2 (germline): DFQATT, SNEGSKA (reference sequence). CDR3 residues: CSARDVRDHEQYF. In DNA form, the CDR3 reads TGCAGTGCTAGAGATGTCAGGGACCACGAGCAGTACTTC.

This chain uses TRBV10-3 with TRBJ2-3; D call uncertain. V was pared by 5 bases and J by 0 bases, with 9 bases between. This CDR3 is built from 14 residues. CDR1 ENHRY and CDR2 SYGVKD come from the germline V gene. The CDR3 region has the DNA TGTGCCATCAGTTCAGAAACTAGCACAGATACGCAGTATTTT. Translating gives CAISSETSTDTQYF.

The chain links TRBV7-9 to TRBJ2-1; D could derive from TRBD1 or TRBD2 (5 bases each). V lost 1 base and J lost 6, with 16 bases in between. The CDR3 has 16 residues. CDR1 and CDR2 from the germline V gene are SEHNR and FQNEAQ (reference sequence). The CDR3 DNA follows: TGTGCCAGCAGCTTAGGGATTCCGGGACCTCGCAATGAGCAGTTCTTC. This codes for CASSLGIPGPRNEQFF.

V is TRBV5-1 and J is TRBJ2-5, with a weak D call TRBD1 (6 bases). The assigned J gene may be wrong: the sequence end matches TRBJ2-7 better. The germline V gene has CDR1 SGHRS and CDR2 YFSETQ. The CDR3 is 17 residues long. CDR3 amino acids: CASSLAPRTAVGYEQYF. CDR3 DNA sequence: TGCGCCAGCAGCTTGGCCCCCCGGACAGCGGTGGGCTACGAGCAGTACTTC.

This sequence joins TRBV24-1 and TRBJ2-5; the match to TRBD1 covers 7 bases. The CDR3 is 14 residues long. Looked up from germline, CDR1 is KGHDR and CDR2 is SFDVKD. V lost 3 bases, J lost 5 bases, and 5 bases stayed unmatched. CDR3 in DNA: TGTGCCACCAGTGATACGACAGGGAAGGAGACCCAGTACTTC. Translated: CATSDTTGKETQYF.

The CDR3 DNA is TGTGCCAGCAGTTTAATGATCGGGACCCAGGCTAACTATGGCTACACCTTC. Translated: CASSLMIGTQANYGYTF. V and J are TRBV28 and TRBJ1-2; D perhaps matches TRBD1 (5 bases). From germline, CDR1 is MDHEN and CDR2 SYDVKM. Trimming took 2 bases from V and 0 from J, leaving 16 bases between them. The CDR3 sequence is 17 residues long.

The chain joins TRBV20-1 to TRBJ2-5; TRBD1 matches 8 bases. The germline CDR1 and CDR2 sequences are DFQATT and SNEGSKA (reference sequence). The V gene end was trimmed by 6 bases and the J gene end by 3 bases; junction bases not matched to a gene: 9. The CDR3 extends over 14 amino acids. The CDR3: CSATPETGEETQYF. In DNA form, the CDR3 reads TGCAGTGCCACTCCCGAGACAGGGGAAGAGACCCAGTACTTC.

This clonotype was detected only once. The chain joins TRBV5-6 to TRBJ2-6; a possible D gene is TRBD2 (6 bases). V lost 4 bases, J lost 9 bases, and 14 bases lay in between. Per germline, CDR1 SGHDT and CDR2 YYEEEE. The CDR3 is 14 amino acids. The CDR3 bases are TGTGCCAGCAGCGGGACTTCTTGGGTCAACGTCCTGACTTTC. Its protein is CASSGTSWVNVLTF.

This chain connects TRBV12-3 or TRBV12-4 to TRBJ2-1; weak D call: TRBD2 (5 bases). V lost 6 bases and J lost 10, with 19 bases in between. This CDR3 spans 14 amino acids. The CDR3 DNA sequence: TGTGCCAGCAGGCCCAGCGGTGCGCGAGGCGAGCAGTTCTTC. Encoded protein: CASRPSGARGEQFF.

This clonotype was seen only a few times. The chain is built from TRBV12-5 and TRBJ2-1; D is undetermined. V gave up 1 base and J gave up 9 bases, with 4 bases separating them. This CDR3 contains 11 residues. CDR1 is LGHNT, CDR2 FRNRAP, per germline. CDR3 loop: CASGLGVEQFF. CDR3 in DNA: TGTGCTAGTGGTTTGGGGGTTGAGCAGTTCTTC.

The gene calls are TRBV3-1 and TRBJ2-7; TRBD1 matches 11 bases. The CDR3 extends over 18 amino acids. Unmatched junction bases numbered 11, after V lost 0 bases and J lost 4 bases. Germline lookup yields CDR1 LGHDT and CDR2 YNNKEL (reference sequence). The CDR3 region has the DNA TGTGCCAGCAGCCAAGAAAGCTCGGGGGGACAGGGGGATTACGAGCAGTACTTC. Its translation: CASSQESSGGQGDYEQYF.

This clonotype occurred once. J is TRBJ1-2 and V is TRBV5-1; weak D call: TRBD1 (5 bases). Germline V gene sequence: CDR1 SGHRS, CDR2 YFSETQ. This CDR3 region has 15 residues. Between the trimmed V and J ends, which lost 0 bases and 0 bases, there was a span of 9 bases. CDR3 amino acids: CASSLEYRTNYGYTF. Written as DNA, the CDR3 is TGCGCCAGCAGCTTGGAGTACAGGACTAACTATGGCTACACCTTC.

This clonotype appeared once. Sequence at one end of the junction differs from germline and may be a read error. The J gene is TRBJ1-2, the V gene TRBV3-1; D uncertain. The CDR3 loop spans 13 amino acids. Germline lookup yields CDR1 LGHDT and CDR2 YNNKEL (reference sequence). The DNA for the CDR3 is TGTGCCAGCAGCCAGGGAGCGTCCTATGGCTGCACCTTC. This gives the protein CASSQGASYGCTF. The entire variable domain, with the rest obtained from reference TRBV3-1 and TRBJ1-2, is as follows: DTAVSQTPKYLVTQMGNDKSIKCEQNLGHDTMYWYKQDSKKFLKIMFSYNNKELIINETVPNRFSPKSPDKAHLNLHINSLELGDSAVYFCASSQGASYGCTFGSGTRLTVV.

CDR3 region: CASAGPVDGQGQETQYF. The CDR3 DNA is TGTGCCAGCGCAGGCCCTGTTGATGGGCAGGGACAAGAGACCCAGTACTTC. The chain has TRBV11-2 and TRBJ2-5, with D possibly being TRBD1 (5 bases). This CDR3 spans 17 amino acids. Trimming shortened V by 8 bases and J by 2 bases, and 24 bases separated the two germline ends. Germline V gene data show CDR1 as SGHAT and CDR2 as FQNNGV.

V gene TRBV12-5 combines with J gene TRBJ1-2; TRBD1 might be the D (6 bases). With 7 bases removed from V and 0 bases from J, the gap between germline ends came to 15 bases. This CDR3 contains 15 residues. Germline CDR1 is LGHNT and CDR2 is FRNRAP. In DNA form, the CDR3 reads TGTGCTAGTGCCCTGAACGGGGGGCCTAACTATGGCTACACCTTC. This codes for CASALNGGPNYGYTF.

V and J are TRBV29-1 and TRBJ1-2; D call uncertain. The V end was cut by 2 bases, the J end by 0 bases, with 7 bases between. CDR1 SQVTM and CDR2 ANQGSEA come from the germline V gene. There are 13 residues in the CDR3. The CDR3 sequence: CSVEPRSNYGYTF. In nucleotides, the CDR3 is TGCAGCGTTGAACCCAGGTCTAACTATGGCTACACCTTC. The variable domain in full, completed from reference TRBV29-1 and TRBJ1-2, reads SAVISQKPSRDICQRGTSLTIQCQVDSQVTMMFWYRQQPGQSLTLIATANQGSEATYESGFVIDKFPISRPNLTFSTLTVSNMSPEDSSIYLCSVEPRSNYGYTFGSGTRLTVV.

The chain combines TRBV13 with TRBJ2-1; the match to TRBD2 covers 13 bases. V was pared by 5 bases and J by 9 bases, with 4 bases of the junction left unmatched. The CDR3 length is 14 residues. Germline CDR1 is PRHDT and CDR2 is FYEKMQ (reference sequence). CDR3 loop: CASSPRLAGGEQFF. CDR3 nucleotides: TGTGCCAGCAGCCCAAGACTAGCGGGAGGTGAGCAGTTCTTC.

The chain joins TRBV20-1 to TRBJ2-5, with TRBD1 identical over 7 bases. Germline V gives CDR1 DFQATT, CDR2 SNEGSKA (reference sequence). The CDR3 has 14 residues. J was trimmed by 2 bases and V by 1 base; bases with no gene match: 4. The CDR3 reads CSARAGTAQETQYF. The CDR3 DNA sequence: TGCAGTGCTAGAGCTGGGACAGCTCAAGAGACCCAGTACTTC.

The V gene is TRBV7-2, the J gene TRBJ2-3; D gene ambiguous. CDR1 SGHTA and CDR2 FQGNSA come from the germline V gene. This CDR3 is built from 15 residues. Trimming took 1 base from V and 0 from J, leaving 8 bases between them. The CDR3 DNA reads as TGTGCCAGCAGCTTAGGCGCGGTGAGCACAGATACGCAGTATTTT. Encoded protein: CASSLGAVSTDTQYF.

This clonotype was seen more than once but under ten times. V usage is TRBV3-1 and J usage is TRBJ1-4, with D maybe TRBD1 (6 bases). The length of the CDR3 is 14 residues. The V and J ends lost 1 base and 8 bases respectively, with 11 bases between them. Germline V gene lookup returns CDR1 LGHDT and CDR2 YNNKEL (reference sequence). The CDR3 nucleotides read TGTGCCAGCAGCCAAGGGACAGCAGGGGAAAAACTGTTTTTT. Its translation: CASSQGTAGEKLFF.

The chain uses TRBV27 and TRBJ2-1; D unresolved. V dropped 10 bases and J dropped 7 bases, with 11 bases sitting between them. The CDR3 extends over 11 amino acids. Germline V CDR1 and CDR2: MNHEY, SMNVEV (reference sequence). CDR3 sequence: CATSTGNEQFF. CDR3 bases: TGTGCCACCTCGACCGGGAATGAGCAGTTCTTC.

In the case of this clonotype: An end of the junction does not agree with germline; a read error may underlie this. CDR3 amino acids: CATSRDPGNEQVF. CDR3 DNA sequence: TGTGCCACCAGCAGAGATCCAGGGAATGAGCAGGTCTTC. The V call is TRBV15, the J call TRBJ2-1, with D maybe TRBD1 (5 bases). Germline V lookup: CDR1 LNHNV, CDR2 YYDKDF (reference sequence). This CDR3 is 13 amino acids long.

The gene calls are TRBV20-1 and TRBJ2-3, with 12 bases matching TRBD2. CDR1 is DFQATT and CDR2 is SNEGSKA in the germline V gene (reference sequence). After removal of 4 bases from V and 4 bases from J, the junction contained 9 bases not matched to a gene. The CDR3 runs to 16 residues. CDR3 protein: CSAKVLAGGPSDTQYF. DNA for the CDR3: TGCAGTGCTAAGGTCCTAGCGGGAGGGCCGTCAGATACGCAGTATTTT.

V is TRBV20-1 and J is TRBJ1-2; the D gene is possibly TRBD1 (6 bases). V lost 5 bases and J lost 1, with 14 bases in between. This CDR3 is 14 amino acids long. Germline V CDR1 and CDR2: DFQATT, SNEGSKA (reference sequence). CDR3 sequence (DNA): TGCAGTGCTCCGGACAGTACGATTAACTATGGCTACACCTTC. As protein: CSAPDSTINYGYTF.

This chain connects TRBV24-1 to TRBJ1-1; D is perhaps TRBD1 (6 bases). Germline-derived CDR1 and CDR2 are KGHDR and SFDVKD. The CDR3 extends over 13 amino acids. Trimming shortened V by 1 base and J by 7 bases, and 9 bases separated the two germline ends. The CDR3 here is CATSDFPRGEAFF. DNA for the CDR3: TGTGCCACCAGTGATTTCCCCAGGGGTGAAGCTTTCTTT.

The chain recombines TRBV29-1 with TRBJ2-5; a possible D gene is TRBD2 (6 bases). The closer fit of TRBJ2-7 to the DNA end suggests the J call may be wrong. The CDR3 runs 13 residues. CDR1 and CDR2 from the germline V gene are SQVTM and ANQGSEA. CDR3 sequence (DNA): TGCAGCGTTCTCGGCGGGGTCCGCGCCGAGCAGTACTTC. It is translated as CSVLGGVRAEQYF.

V usage is TRBV28 and J usage is TRBJ1-5, with D possibly TRBD1 on 6 matching bases. In germline, CDR1 is MDHEN, CDR2 SYDVKM. Deletions cut 6 bases from V and 0 bases from J, with 12 bases between. The CDR3 totals 15 residues. Here the CDR3 reads CASSSRGSSNQPQHF. CDR3 nucleotides: TGTGCCAGCAGCTCCAGGGGTAGTAGCAATCAGCCCCAGCATTTT.